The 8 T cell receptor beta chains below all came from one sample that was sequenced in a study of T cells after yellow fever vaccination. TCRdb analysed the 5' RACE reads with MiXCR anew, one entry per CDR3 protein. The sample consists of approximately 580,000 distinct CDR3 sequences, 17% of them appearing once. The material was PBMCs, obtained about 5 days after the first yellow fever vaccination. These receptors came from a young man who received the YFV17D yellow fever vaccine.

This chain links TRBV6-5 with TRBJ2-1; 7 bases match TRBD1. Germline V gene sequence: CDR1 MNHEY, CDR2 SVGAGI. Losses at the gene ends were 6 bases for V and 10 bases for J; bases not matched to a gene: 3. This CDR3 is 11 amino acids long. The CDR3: CASSIQGEQFF. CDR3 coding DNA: TGTGCCAGCAGCATACAGGGGGAGCAGTTCTTC.

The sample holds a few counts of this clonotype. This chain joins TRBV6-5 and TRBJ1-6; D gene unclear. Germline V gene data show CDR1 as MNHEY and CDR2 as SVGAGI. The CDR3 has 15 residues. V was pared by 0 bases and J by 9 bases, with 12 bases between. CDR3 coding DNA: TGTGCCAGCAGTTACTCCGAGGAGTTGTCTTCACCCCTCCACTTT. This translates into CASSYSEELSSPLHF.

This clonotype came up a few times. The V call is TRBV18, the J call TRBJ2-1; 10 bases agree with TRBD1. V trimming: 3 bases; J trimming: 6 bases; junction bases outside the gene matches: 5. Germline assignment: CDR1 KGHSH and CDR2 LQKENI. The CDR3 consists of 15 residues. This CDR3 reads CASSPGGQGFNEQFF. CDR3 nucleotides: TGTGCCAGCTCACCGGGGGGACAGGGGTTCAATGAGCAGTTCTTC.

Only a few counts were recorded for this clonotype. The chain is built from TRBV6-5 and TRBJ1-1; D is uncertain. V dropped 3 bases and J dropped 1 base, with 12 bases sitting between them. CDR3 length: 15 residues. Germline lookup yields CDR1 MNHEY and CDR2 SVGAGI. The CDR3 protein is CASSYQERRNTEAFF. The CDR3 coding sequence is TGTGCCAGCAGTTATCAGGAACGGAGGAACACTGAAGCTTTCTTT.

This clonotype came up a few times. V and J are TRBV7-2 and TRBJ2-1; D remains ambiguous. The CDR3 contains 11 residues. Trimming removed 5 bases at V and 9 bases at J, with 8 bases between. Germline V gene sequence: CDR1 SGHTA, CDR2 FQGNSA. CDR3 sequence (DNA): TGTGCCAGCAGCGAAAATTTTGAGCAGTTCTTC. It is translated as CASSENFEQFF.

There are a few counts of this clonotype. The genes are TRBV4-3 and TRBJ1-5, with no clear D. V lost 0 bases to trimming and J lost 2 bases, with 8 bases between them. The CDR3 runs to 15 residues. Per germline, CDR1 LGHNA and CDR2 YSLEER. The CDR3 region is CASSQDVQGNQPQHF. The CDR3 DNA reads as TGCGCCAGCAGCCAAGATGTCCAGGGCAATCAGCCCCAGCATTTT.

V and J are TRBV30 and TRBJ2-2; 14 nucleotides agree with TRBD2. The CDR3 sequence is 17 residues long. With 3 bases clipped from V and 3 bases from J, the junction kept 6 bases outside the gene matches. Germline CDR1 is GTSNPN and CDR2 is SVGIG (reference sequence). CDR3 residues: CAWRRGLAGVHTGELFF. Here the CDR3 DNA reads TGTGCCTGGAGGCGGGGACTAGCGGGGGTGCACACCGGGGAGCTGTTTTTT.

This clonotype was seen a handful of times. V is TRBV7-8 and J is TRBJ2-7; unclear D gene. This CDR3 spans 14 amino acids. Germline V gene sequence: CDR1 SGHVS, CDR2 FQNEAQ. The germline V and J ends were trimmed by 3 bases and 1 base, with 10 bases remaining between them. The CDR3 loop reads CASSFIDDSYEQYF. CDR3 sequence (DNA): TGTGCCAGCAGCTTTATAGACGATTCCTACGAGCAGTACTTC.